The TCR beta chain under discussion was sequenced for a study of shared clonotypes between healthy human individuals. The germline V and J ends were trimmed by 4 bases and 3 bases, with 10 bases remaining between them. The CDR3 contains 13 residues. Germline CDR1 MDHEN, CDR2 SYDVKM. Splitting of each subset's genomic DNA was done evenly across several immunoSEQ plates. Clones were sequenced by immunoSEQ multiplex PCR, and TCRdb holds only the in-frame ones, with some missing. The sample has approximately 1,500,000 clones, 95% to 99% seen once. V is TRBV28 and J is TRBJ2-7, with D possibly being TRBD2 (6 bases). The TCR sequence derives from a man aged 30-40 years in good health. Sequences were obtained from naive CD4+ T cells sorted from blood. Subset here: CD45RA+ positively selected. Written as DNA, the CDR3 is TGTGCCAGCAGTTCCTGGCGGGGCTACGAGCAGTACTTC. As protein: CASSSWRGYEQYF.